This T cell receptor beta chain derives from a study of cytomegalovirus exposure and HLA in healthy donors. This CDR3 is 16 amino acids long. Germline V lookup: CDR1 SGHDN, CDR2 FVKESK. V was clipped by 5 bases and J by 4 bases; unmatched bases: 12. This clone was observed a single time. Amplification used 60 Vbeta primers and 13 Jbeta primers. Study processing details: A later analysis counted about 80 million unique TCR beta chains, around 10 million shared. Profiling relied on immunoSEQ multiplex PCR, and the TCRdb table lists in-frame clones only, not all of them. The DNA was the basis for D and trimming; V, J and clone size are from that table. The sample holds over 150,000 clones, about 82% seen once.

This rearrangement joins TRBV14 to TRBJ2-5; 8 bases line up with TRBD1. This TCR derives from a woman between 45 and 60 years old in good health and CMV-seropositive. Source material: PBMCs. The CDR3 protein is CASSYGQGASGETQYF. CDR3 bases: TGTGCCAGCAGCTACGGACAGGGAGCGTCTGGAGAGACCCAGTACTTC.